The 17 T cell receptor beta chains listed next were all sequenced from one sample in a study of T cell changes during pregnancy in multiple sclerosis (dated by TCRdb to about 2019). To prepare the library, the immunoSEQ multiplex PCR assay was applied. TCRdb holds this immuneACCESS table with in-frame rearrangements only. Some clones are missing; in checked studies, unresolved V genes explain under half, and the rest has no known cause. The sample includes some 67,000 clones, with about nine tenths observed a single time. The ten largest clones represent about 2.3% of the sample. Sample: peripheral blood, taken in the first trimester of pregnancy. All receptors come from a female donor with multiple sclerosis, enrolled in a pregnancy study.

The chain links TRBV11-2 to TRBJ1-3; D remains ambiguous. Trimming stripped 5 bases from V and 9 bases from J, with 17 bases between. From germline, CDR1 is SGHAT and CDR2 FQNNGV. This CDR3 has 14 residues. In DNA form, the CDR3 reads TGTGCCAGCAGCCCTTCGGGATCCGTCGGCACCATATATTTT. This translates into CASSPSGSVGTIYF.

The chain carries TRBV11-3 and TRBJ1-1, with unresolved D. Germline V gene data show CDR1 as SGHNT and CDR2 as YENEEA. V was trimmed by 2 bases and J by 8 bases, leaving 12 bases between them. The CDR3 has 13 amino acids. CDR3 sequence: CASSLKTGSEAFF. The CDR3 bases are TGTGCCAGCAGCTTAAAAACGGGATCCGAAGCTTTCTTT.

The chain links TRBV11-2 to TRBJ2-7, with 7 bases fitting TRBD1. Germline assignment: CDR1 SGHAT and CDR2 FQNNGV. V gave up 2 bases and J gave up 4 bases; unmatched junction bases: 2. The CDR3 runs to 13 residues. For the CDR3, the DNA is TGTGCCAGCAGCTTAAAACAGGGGTACGAGCAGTACTTC. Its translation is CASSLKQGYEQYF.

This clone has a single count. J is TRBJ2-1 and V is TRBV27; 11 bases match TRBD1. J lost 6 bases, V lost 5 bases, and 3 bases had no gene match. This CDR3 has 14 residues. Germline assignment: CDR1 MNHEY and CDR2 SMNVEV (reference sequence). CDR3 sequence reads: CASSDGTGGNEQFF. The DNA for the CDR3 is TGTGCCAGCAGTGACGGGACAGGGGGCAATGAGCAGTTCTTC.

The CDR3 sequence: CASSLGDTEKAFF. The CDR3 DNA reads as TGTGCCAGCAGTTTGGGGGACACAGAAAAAGCTTTCTTT. The chain links TRBV28 to TRBJ1-1, with TRBD1 as a possible D gene (6 bases). The germline gives CDR1 MDHEN, CDR2 SYDVKM. The CDR3 runs 13 residues. V lost 3 bases and J 9 bases, leaving 14 bases between the germline ends. Drawing the rest from reference TRBV28 and TRBJ1-1, the complete variable domain is DVKVTQSSRYLVKRTGEKVFLECVQDMDHENMFWYRQDPGLGLRLIYFSYDVKMKEKGDIPEGYSVSREKKERFSLILESASTNQTSMYLCASSLGDTEKAFFGQGTRLTVV.

CDR3 loop: CASSPFLTGRAEAFF. The DNA for the CDR3 is TGTGCCAGCTCACCCTTCCTGACAGGGAGAGCTGAAGCTTTCTTT. J is TRBJ1-1 and V is TRBV18, with 7 positions matching TRBD1. V dropped 3 bases and J dropped 6; count of bases not matched to a gene: 10. CDR1 and CDR2 (germline): KGHSH, LQKENI. This CDR3 contains 15 residues.

The chain links TRBV27 to TRBJ2-3; D is undetermined. V was cut by 1 base and J by 4 bases, with 6 bases left in between. Looked up from germline, CDR1 is MNHEY and CDR2 is SMNVEV (reference sequence). The CDR3 contains 13 residues. The CDR3 spells CASSLFRPDTQYF. CDR3 bases: TGTGCCAGCAGTTTATTCCGTCCAGATACGCAGTATTTT.

This chain's CDR3 is CAWSPGRGEQFF. The CDR3 DNA reads as TGTGCCTGGAGCCCGGGTCGCGGGGAGCAGTTCTTC. This chain links TRBV30 with TRBJ2-1; tentative D call: TRBD2 (5 bases). Germline values: CDR1 GTSNPN, CDR2 SVGIG (reference sequence). This CDR3 is 12 amino acids long. Trimming removed 3 bases at V and 10 bases at J, with 13 bases between. Filled out from reference TRBV30 and TRBJ2-1, the complete variable domain reads SQTIHQWPATLVQPVGSPLSLECTVEGTSNPNLYWYRQAAGRGLQLLFYSVGIGQISSEVPQNLSASRPQDRQFILSSKKLLLSDSGFYLCAWSPGRGEQFFGPGTRLTVL.

The chain couples TRBV2 to TRBJ2-7; D call uncertain. V lost 4 bases, J lost 5 bases, and 15 bases lay in between. The CDR3 is made up of 14 amino acids. The germline V gene has CDR1 SNHLY and CDR2 FYNNEI. CDR3 sequence reads: CASSARTRGHEQYF. CDR3 bases: TGTGCCAGCAGTGCTCGAACCCGTGGCCACGAGCAGTACTTC.

The DNA of the CDR3 is TGCGCCAGCAGACGGGACAGCAGTAGGGTTGACTATGGCTACACCTTC. It codes for CASRRDSSRVDYGYTF. The rearrangement joins TRBV5-1 to TRBJ1-2; 7 nucleotides agree with TRBD1. Per germline, CDR1 SGHRS and CDR2 YFSETQ. CDR3 length equals 16 residues. J gave up 3 bases and V 5 bases, and 13 bases lay outside the gene matches.

This sequence joins TRBV6-1 and TRBJ2-7; weak D call: TRBD1 (5 bases). Trimming took 4 bases from V and 5 from J, leaving 12 bases between them. This CDR3 contains 13 residues. Germline V CDR1 and CDR2: MNHNS, SASEGT. The DNA of the CDR3 is TGTGCCAGCAGTGGGGGCCCGGTTAACGAGCAGTACTTC. It is translated as CASSGGPVNEQYF.

This sequence joins TRBV9 and TRBJ2-1, with TRBD1 matching 12 bases. V dropped 3 bases and J dropped 10; count of bases not matched to a gene: 11. The CDR3 sequence is 16 residues long. CDR1 is SGDLS and CDR2 is YYNGEE in the germline V gene. Here the CDR3 reads CASSGYPGQGAWEQFF. The CDR3, as DNA: TGTGCCAGCAGCGGCTATCCGGGACAGGGGGCGTGGGAGCAGTTCTTC.

The gene calls are TRBV5-6 and TRBJ2-1; 10 bases line up with TRBD2. J lost 4 bases, V lost 2 bases, and 3 bases had no gene match. Germline V gene sequence: CDR1 SGHDT, CDR2 YYEEEE. This CDR3 is 15 amino acids long. CDR3 loop: CASSFPGLAYNEQFF. CDR3 bases: TGTGCCAGCAGCTTTCCGGGACTAGCGTACAATGAGCAGTTCTTC.

The rearrangement uses TRBV27 and TRBJ2-1; 13 nucleotides match TRBD2. Germline loops: CDR1 MNHEY, CDR2 SMNVEV (reference sequence). The junction had 8 bases not matched to a gene; V was cut back by 10 bases and J by 8 bases. The length of the CDR3 is 14 residues. This CDR3 reads CATGLAGLTDEQFF. In DNA, the CDR3 is TGTGCCACGGGACTAGCGGGACTTACTGATGAGCAGTTCTTC.

For the CDR3, the DNA is TGTGCCAGCAGCCCTGGACAGGGGCACTACGAGCAGTACTTC. Protein sequence: CASSPGQGHYEQYF. The chain links TRBV9 to TRBJ2-7; 9 nucleotides agree with TRBD1. This CDR3 is built from 14 residues. The V segment lost 4 bases and the J segment 3 bases; nucleotides outside the gene matches: 5. Germline V gene data show CDR1 as SGDLS and CDR2 as YYNGEE.

The rearrangement links TRBV5-6 to TRBJ1-2; D not certain. The germline V gene has CDR1 SGHDT and CDR2 YYEEEE. This CDR3 has 15 amino acids. V lost 0 bases and J lost 4, with 13 bases in between. This CDR3 is CASSLDGGQIYGYTF. Written as DNA, the CDR3 is TGTGCCAGCAGCTTGGACGGTGGGCAAATCTATGGCTACACCTTC.

This chain links TRBV6-5 with TRBJ2-5; D is possibly TRBD2 (7 bases). The CDR3 has 15 residues. The V end lost 6 bases, the J end lost 3 bases, and 17 bases lay between the germline ends. Germline-derived CDR1 and CDR2 are MNHEY and SVGAGI. The CDR3 DNA follows: TGTGCCAGCAGGGGGGGGCGGCAGGGTAAAGAGACCCAGTACTTC. Protein: CASRGGRQGKETQYF.